The 22 T cell receptor beta chains presented below share a single source sample, sequenced in a study of cytotoxic CD8 clonotypes in ibrutinib-treated CLL. Generated by immunoSEQ multiplex PCR, the TCRdb table keeps only in-frame clones and is missing some. The sample yields 200,000 or so clones, 65% to 80% seen once. The material sequenced was PBMCs, taken after 12 months of ibrutinib treatment. Receptors originate from a human donor with chronic lymphocytic leukemia.

The chain has TRBV6-5 and TRBJ1-2; 9 bases are a match to TRBD1. This CDR3 contains 14 residues. Per the germline V gene, CDR1 is MNHEY and CDR2 is SVGAGI. The junction had 12 bases not matched to a gene; V was cut back by 6 bases and J by 10 bases. CDR3 amino acids: CASRTLGQGGDYTF. CDR3 coding DNA: TGTGCCAGCAGAACACTGGGACAGGGCGGTGACTACACCTTC.

This clone was counted a single time. This chain uses TRBV18 with TRBJ1-3, with D possibly TRBD1 on 6 matching bases. Trimming left V 3 bases short and J 6 bases short, with 15 bases between. This CDR3 comprises 15 residues. Germline CDR1 is KGHSH and CDR2 is LQKENI. The chain's CDR3 is CASSPQGRLPNTIYF. The CDR3 DNA reads as TGTGCCAGCTCACCCCAGGGGAGGCTGCCAAACACCATATATTTT. Full variable domain (outside the CDR3, taken from reference TRBV18 and TRBJ1-3): NAGVMQNPRHLVRRRGQEARLRCSPMKGHSHVYWYRQLPEEGLKFMVYLQKENIIDESGMPKERFSAEFPKEGPSILRIQQVVRGDSAAYFCASSPQGRLPNTIYFGEGSWLTVV.

A few counts support this clone. The chain carries TRBV25-1 and TRBJ2-7; TRBD2 might be the D (5 bases). The V gene lost 1 base and the J gene lost 4 bases, with 8 bases spanning the gap. The CDR3 is 13 amino acids. CDR1 MGHDK and CDR2 SYGVNS come from the germline V gene. This chain's CDR3 is CASSEWESYEQYF. In DNA, the CDR3 is TGTGCCAGCAGTGAATGGGAGAGTTACGAGCAGTACTTC.

The chain carries TRBV19 and TRBJ2-5; 8 positions agree with TRBD1. CDR1 and CDR2 from the germline V gene are LNHDA and SQIVND (reference sequence). V shed 5 bases and J 3 bases; nucleotides not matched to a gene: 2. The CDR3 sequence is 13 residues long. CDR3 DNA: TGTGCCAGTAGTCGGGGACAGGAAGAGACCCAGTACTTC. Protein: CASSRGQEETQYF.

This chain connects TRBV25-1 to TRBJ1-1; TRBD1 agrees at 8 bases. The CDR3 totals 15 residues. Germline assignment: CDR1 MGHDK and CDR2 SYGVNS. V gave up 6 bases and J gave up 1 base; unmatched junction bases: 7. The CDR3 DNA is TGTGCCAGCAGATTCCGGACAGGGCGGAACACTGAAGCTTTCTTT. This encodes CASRFRTGRNTEAFF.

This clone has just a few counts. The chain employs TRBV7-3 and TRBJ2-7, with 7 bases matching TRBD1. Germline V gives CDR1 SGHTA, CDR2 FQGTGA. V was pared by 0 bases and J by 4 bases, with 6 bases of the junction left unmatched. CDR3 length: 15 amino acids. CDR3: CASSLTGQNPYEQYF. The CDR3 region has the DNA TGTGCCAGCAGCTTAACGGGACAGAACCCTTACGAGCAGTACTTC. The whole variable domain, filled in from reference TRBV7-3 and TRBJ2-7, reads GAGVSQTPSNKVTEKGKYVELRCDPISGHTALYWYRQSLGQGPEFLIYFQGTGAADDSGLPNDRFFAVRPEGSVSTLKIQRTERGDSAVYLCASSLTGQNPYEQYFGPGTRLTVT.

In its sample, this clone was seen a few times. This chain joins TRBV28 and TRBJ1-5, with D possibly TRBD1 on 6 matching bases. This CDR3 is 14 amino acids long. Per the germline V gene, CDR1 is MDHEN and CDR2 is SYDVKM. V gave up 6 bases and J gave up 5 bases, with 14 bases separating them. The chain's CDR3 is CASRPGTRYQPQHF. The CDR3 DNA sequence: TGTGCCAGCAGGCCCGGGACACGATATCAGCCCCAGCATTTT.

The CDR3 DNA is TGTGCCAGCAGCCAGTTCTCCGGGCGATCTGTCTACGAGCAGTACTTC. Encoded protein: CASSQFSGRSVYEQYF. V usage is TRBV7-9 and J usage is TRBJ2-7, with D unresolved. The V end lost 5 bases, the J end lost 3 bases, and 20 bases lay between the germline ends. This CDR3 region has 16 residues. Germline V gene sequence: CDR1 SEHNR, CDR2 FQNEAQ (reference sequence).

The V and J genes are TRBV18 and TRBJ1-5; D uncertain. Germline V gives CDR1 KGHSH, CDR2 LQKENI. This CDR3 has 13 residues. Trimming pared 4 bases from V and 5 bases from J, leaving 9 bases between. CDR3 sequence: CASSRGRDQPQHF. CDR3 coding DNA: TGTGCCAGCTCACGCGGTCGGGATCAGCCCCAGCATTTT.

The J gene is TRBJ2-7, the V gene TRBV19, with TRBD1 identical over 7 bases. This CDR3 contains 15 residues. With V trimmed by 5 bases and J by 0 bases, 7 bases remained unmatched. Looked up from germline, CDR1 is LNHDA and CDR2 is SQIVND (reference sequence). The CDR3 bases are TGTGCCAGTAGTCCGTCAGGGGGAAGCTCCTACGAGCAGTACTTC. Protein sequence: CASSPSGGSSYEQYF.

This clone was detected a few times. This sequence joins TRBV6-1 and TRBJ1-2; TRBD1 matches 10 bases. CDR1 is MNHNS and CDR2 is SASEGT in the germline V gene. J lost 7 bases, V lost 5 bases, and 7 bases had no gene match. The CDR3 is 14 amino acids. In DNA, the CDR3 is TGTGCCAGCAGTCCCCGACAGGGGGCACTTGGCTACACCTTC. Protein product: CASSPRQGALGYTF.

The chain joins TRBV19 to TRBJ1-2, with D hard to call. Germline loops: CDR1 LNHDA, CDR2 SQIVND (reference sequence). This CDR3 is built from 13 residues. V was clipped by 3 bases and J by 3 bases, with 8 bases between them. In nucleotides, the CDR3 is TGTGCCAGTAGTATCAACGGGGACTATGGCTACACCTTC. Protein sequence: CASSINGDYGYTF.

This chain connects TRBV28 to TRBJ2-5, with D uncertain. Trimming pared 7 bases from V and 4 bases from J, leaving 7 bases between. The germline V gene has CDR1 MDHEN and CDR2 SYDVKM. The CDR3 has 11 amino acids. In DNA, the CDR3 is TGTGCCAGCACCCTCAGAGAGACCCAGTACTTC. This gives the protein CASTLRETQYF.

The rearrangement links TRBV11-3 to TRBJ2-2; a possible D gene is TRBD1 (6 bases). This CDR3 is built from 17 residues. Germline loops: CDR1 SGHNT, CDR2 YENEEA. V lost 0 bases to trimming and J lost 0 bases, with 11 bases between them. In nucleotides, the CDR3 is TGTGCCAGCAGCTTAGAATGGACAGCTTCGAACACCGGGGAGCTGTTTTTT. It translates to CASSLEWTASNTGELFF.

V is TRBV4-3 and J is TRBJ1-4, with TRBD1 as a possible D gene (5 bases). There are 12 residues in the CDR3. V lost 3 bases, J lost 9 bases, and 8 bases lay in between. Germline CDR1 is LGHNA and CDR2 is YSLEER. The CDR3 coding sequence is TGCGCCAGCAGCCAGGTGGGGCAAAAACTGTTTTTT. Protein product: CASSQVGQKLFF.

This sequence joins TRBV18 and TRBJ1-1; no reliable D call. The germline CDR1 and CDR2 sequences are KGHSH and LQKENI. Trimming took off 0 bases at V and 2 bases at J, with 13 bases between the two ends. The CDR3 consists of 16 residues. The CDR3 DNA sequence: TGTGCCAGCTCACCACCAAGCGGAGGGTTCAACACTGAAGCTTTCTTT. Amino acids: CASSPPSGGFNTEAFF. Supplemented by reference TRBV18 and TRBJ1-1, the full variable domain reads NAGVMQNPRHLVRRRGQEARLRCSPMKGHSHVYWYRQLPEEGLKFMVYLQKENIIDESGMPKERFSAEFPKEGPSILRIQQVVRGDSAAYFCASSPPSGGFNTEAFFGQGTRLTVV.

This sequence joins TRBV29-1 and TRBJ1-1; a weak D match, TRBD1 (5 bases). Germline V lookup: CDR1 SQVTM, CDR2 ANQGSEA. The CDR3 totals 11 residues. V lost 6 bases, J lost 7 bases, and 12 bases lay in between. The CDR3, as DNA: TGCAGCGTGGCCCTGGGGGTTGAAGCTTTCTTT. Translated: CSVALGVEAFF.

V usage is TRBV4-2 and J usage is TRBJ2-7; 10 bases match TRBD1. Germline V gene lookup returns CDR1 LGHNA and CDR2 YNFKEQ. Trimming took 4 bases from V and 3 from J; bases not matched to a gene: 3. This CDR3 comprises 14 residues. Here the CDR3 reads CASSPRTGGYEQYF. The CDR3 DNA reads as TGTGCCAGCAGCCCAAGGACAGGGGGCTACGAGCAGTACTTC.

The rearrangement joins TRBV28 to TRBJ1-2, with 7 positions matching TRBD1. This CDR3 is 13 amino acids long. Germline values: CDR1 MDHEN, CDR2 SYDVKM. Trimming removed 6 bases from V and 5 bases from J; junction bases left unmatched: 6. CDR3 sequence reads: CASRYQGVYGYTF. The CDR3 bases are TGTGCCAGCAGATACCAGGGGGTATATGGCTACACCTTC.

This clone has a handful of counts. J is TRBJ1-5 and V is TRBV6-5; D possibly corresponds to TRBD1 (5 bases). Germline CDR1 MNHEY, CDR2 SVGAGI. V was trimmed by 0 bases and J by 5 bases, leaving 11 bases between them. The CDR3 sequence is 15 residues long. The CDR3 is CASSYSLGGDQPQHF. In DNA form, the CDR3 reads TGTGCCAGCAGTTACTCCCTCGGGGGGGATCAGCCCCAGCATTTT.

This chain connects TRBV11-1 to TRBJ1-1; D is uncertain. V gave up 4 bases and J gave up 1 base, with 7 bases separating them. The CDR3 contains 13 residues. Germline lookup yields CDR1 SGHAT and CDR2 FQDESV (reference sequence). CDR3 region: CASSSRPNTEAFF. In nucleotides, the CDR3 is TGTGCCAGCAGCTCCAGACCGAACACTGAAGCTTTCTTT.

This clone was found a few times. This chain links TRBV5-1 with TRBJ2-7, with 8 bases aligning to TRBD1. After removal of 2 bases from V and 4 bases from J, the junction contained 5 bases not matched to a gene. The CDR3 is 14 amino acids. Per the germline V gene, CDR1 is SGHRS and CDR2 is YFSETQ. CDR3 coding DNA: TGCGCCAGCAGCTTTAGTCAGGGGGCTTACGAGCAGTACTTC. Its translation is CASSFSQGAYEQYF. The variable domain in full, completed from reference TRBV5-1 and TRBJ2-7, reads KAGVTQTPRYLIKTRGQQVTLSCSPISGHRSVSWYQQTPGQGLQFLFEYFSETQRNKGNFPGRFSGRQFSNSRSEMNVSTLELGDSALYLCASSFSQGAYEQYFGPGTRLTVT.